Listed here are 8 T cell receptor beta chains from one sample, sequenced in a study of blood T cell repertoires in COVID-19. Clones were read by immunoSEQ multiplex PCR, and TCRdb kept only the in-frame ones, dropping some. The table shows fewer than 75,000 clones, with around 87% occurring only once. Sequenced material: peripheral blood. Receptors originate from a man aged 55 to 70 with active or convalescent COVID-19.

This clone has a single count. The chain has TRBV6-5 and TRBJ1-2; 9 nucleotides line up with TRBD1. The germline V gene has CDR1 MNHEY and CDR2 SVGAGI. This CDR3 has 13 amino acids. V lost 7 bases to trimming and J lost 9 bases; unmatched junction nucleotides: 9. This chain's CDR3 is CASTQRDRASYTF. The CDR3 bases are TGTGCCAGCACCCAGAGGGACAGGGCTAGCTACACCTTC.

The V gene is TRBV10-3, the J gene TRBJ1-5, with 8 positions matching TRBD1. The length of the CDR3 is 13 residues. Per germline, CDR1 ENHRY and CDR2 SYGVKD. Unmatched junction bases numbered 7, after V lost 10 bases and J lost 5 bases. CDR3 coding DNA: TGTGCCACAGCGGACAGGGAAGATCAGCCCCAGCATTTT. Translation gives CATADREDQPQHF.

This sequence joins TRBV2 and TRBJ1-3; D might be TRBD1 (5 bases). Germline V CDR1 and CDR2: SNHLY, FYNNEI. The CDR3 sequence is 15 residues long. Trimming took 2 bases from V and 3 from J, leaving 11 bases between them. The CDR3 nucleotides are TGTGCCAGCAGTGAAAGGAAGGGGATTGGAAACACCATATATTTT. This gives the protein CASSERKGIGNTIYF.

The chain joins TRBV3-1 (or the pseudogene TRBV3-2) to TRBJ2-3; D not resolved. The V and J ends lost 4 bases and 0 bases respectively, with 8 bases between them. Germline CDR1 LGHDT, CDR2 YNNKEL (reference sequence). The CDR3 length is 14 residues. The CDR3 protein is CASSPTTSTDTQYF. For the CDR3, the DNA is TGTGCCAGCAGCCCCACGACTAGCACAGATACGCAGTATTTT.

The chain employs TRBV7-8 and TRBJ1-1; possible D gene TRBD1, 5 bases. Germline CDR1 SGHVS, CDR2 FQNEAQ. V was shortened by 1 base and J by 0 bases, with 18 bases between the two germline ends. The CDR3 totals 18 residues. CDR3 coding DNA: TGTGCCAGCAGCTTAGAGGCACTTACGACAGTCATGAACACTGAAGCTTTCTTT. This gives the protein CASSLEALTTVMNTEAFF.

V is TRBV18 and J is TRBJ1-3, with D tentatively TRBD1 (5 bases). V dropped 3 bases and J dropped 0 bases, with 6 bases sitting between them. In germline, CDR1 is KGHSH, CDR2 LQKENI. The CDR3 spans 14 residues. CDR3 nucleotide sequence: TGTGCCAGCTCACCGCAGGGCTCTGGAAACACCATATATTTT. Encoded protein: CASSPQGSGNTIYF.

The V call is TRBV18, the J call TRBJ1-6; TRBD1 matches at 7 bases. The CDR3 is 16 amino acids. Germline CDR1 is KGHSH and CDR2 is LQKENI. V gave up 4 bases and J gave up 5 bases; unmatched junction bases: 8. As DNA, the CDR3 is TGTGCCAGCTCACTACAGGGGTATCAGGATAATTCACCCCTCCACTTT. It specifies CASSLQGYQDNSPLHF.

The rearrangement joins TRBV6-1 to TRBJ1-5; 9 bases align to TRBD1. V lost 3 bases, J lost 9 bases, and 9 bases stayed unmatched. Germline V gene sequence: CDR1 MNHNS, CDR2 SASEGT. The CDR3 spans 15 residues. CDR3 DNA sequence: TGTGCCAGCAGTGATGGGGGGACAGGGAGGAGGCCCCAGCATTTT. Its translation is CASSDGGTGRRPQHF.